Listed below are T cell receptor beta chains from one sample, sequenced in a study of human T cells and chemical hapten exposure. TCRdb analysed the RACE reads with MiXCR anew, one entry per CDR3 protein. The sample lists roughly 48,000 distinct CDR3 sequences, about 4.8% occurring once. Sequencing was carried out using whole blood. All receptors derive from a human donor in good health. Some clones in this sample may be carry-over from other donors' samples. CDR3s include the opening cysteine and the closing phenylalanine or tryptophan. The D gene is left open where the match is weak. For some rows the clone size is stated as once, few or many, or as a class when expanded; others skip it.

d_gene	v_gene	abundance	j_gene	CDR3nt	CDR3aa
NA	TRBV12-3/TRBV12-4	many	TRBJ1-1	TGTGCCAGCAGTTTGGGGGAGTGGACTGAAGCTTTCTTT	CASSLGEWTEAFF
NA	TRBV4-2	many	TRBJ1-1	TGTGCCAGCAGCCAAAGGAGGGAGAACACTGAAGCTTTCTTT	CASSQRRENTEAFF
NA	TRBV5-1	many	TRBJ1-1	TGCGCCAGCAGCTTGGGATCATCTATAGTGAACACTGAAGCTTTCTTT	CASSLGSSIVNTEAFF
NA	TRBV20-1	few	TRBJ2-7	TGCAGTGCTAGAAGCGTATCCGGCTACGAGCAGTACTTC	CSARSVSGYEQYF
TRBD2	TRBV24-1	many	TRBJ2-4	TGTGCCACCAGTGAATCAGGACTAGCGGGAGCGCCGGGCATTCAGTACTTC	CATSESGLAGAPGIQYF
TRBD1	TRBV18	many	TRBJ2-7	TGTGCCAGCTCACCGGGGACAGGGCGCGCCCACGAGCAGTACTTC	CASSPGTGRAHEQYF
TRBD1	TRBV7-3	many	TRBJ2-2	TGTGCCAGCAGCCCCGGGACAGGGAGAACATTAAACACCGGGGAGCTGTTTTTT	CASSPGTGRTLNTGELFF
TRBD1	TRBV27	few	TRBJ1-4	TGTGCCACCAGGGAATTAGGGACAGAAGAAGAAAAACTGTTTTTT	CATRELGTEEEKLFF
TRBD2	TRBV20-1	many	TRBJ2-7	TGCAGTGCTAGAGATTTGGGGGGACTAGCGTCGGGGGAGCAGTACTTC	CSARDLGGLASGEQYF
TRBD2	TRBV12-3/TRBV12-4	few	TRBJ2-1	TGTGCCAGCAGCCGGACTAGCGGGAGACCCAATGAGCAGTTCTTC	CASSRTSGRPNEQFF
NA	TRBV20-1	many	TRBJ1-1	TGCAGTGCTAGAGAGAGAAAAACAGGGAACACTGAAGCTTTCTTT	CSARERKTGNTEAFF
NA	TRBV12-3/TRBV12-4	many	TRBJ2-7	TGTGCCAGCCGACTCGGGGTCGAAGAGCAGTACTTC	CASRLGVEEQYF
NA	TRBV9	many	TRBJ2-7	TGTGCCAGCAGCTCAGTGGGGGGCTCCTACGAGCAGTACTTC	CASSSVGGSYEQYF
NA	TRBV11-2	few	TRBJ2-3	TGTGCCAGCAGCCTCGGCCTAGCGGTCCAGGGGGTAGATACGCAGTATTTT	CASSLGLAVQGVDTQYF
TRBD2	TRBV30	many	TRBJ2-3	TGTGCCTGGAGACGGCAGGGACTAGAGAAAACAGATACGCAGTATTTT	CAWRRQGLEKTDTQYF
TRBD1	TRBV5-1	NA	TRBJ1-6	TGCGCCAGCAGCTTGGGAGGGGGACAGCGAAGCGCCTATAATTCACCCCTCCACTTT	CASSLGGGQRSAYNSPLHF
TRBD1	TRBV29-1	many	TRBJ2-2	TGCAGCGTTGAGGGACAGACGAACACCGGGGAGCTGTTTTTT	CSVEGQTNTGELFF
NA	TRBV7-3	few	TRBJ2-1	TGTGCCAGCAGCTTAGAGGTCCGGAGTGAGCAGTTCTTC	CASSLEVRSEQFF
NA	TRBV28	many	TRBJ2-7	TGTGCCAGCAGTCCCGGGACCTTCTACGAGCAGTACTTC	CASSPGTFYEQYF
NA	TRBV5-6	few	TRBJ1-1	TGTGCCAGCACGAATCTGAGGGACACTGAAGCTTTCTTT	CASTNLRDTEAFF
TRBD1	TRBV9	few	TRBJ2-3	TGTGCCAGCAGCAAACAGGGGGCGAGGATGGATACGCAGTATTTT	CASSKQGARMDTQYF
NA	TRBV12-3/TRBV12-4	many	TRBJ1-5	TGTGCCAGCAGGGGGGATCCCCCCAGGGCCCAGCATTTT	CASRGDPPRAQHF
NA	TRBV24-1	NA	TRBJ2-7	TGTGCCACCAGTGATGTAGGGACAAGTTCCTACGAGCAGTACTTC	CATSDVGTSSYEQYF
NA	TRBV7-2	NA	TRBJ1-5	TGTGCCAGCAGCTTAGGCGGGCGAGGTGGCAATCAGCCCCAGCATTTT	CASSLGGRGGNQPQHF
NA	TRBV27	few	TRBJ2-3	TGTGCCAGGCAGTTCCGACAGGTTAGCACAGATACGCAGTATTTT	CARQFRQVSTDTQYF
NA	TRBV20-1	many	TRBJ1-5	TGCAGTGCTAGACGCAGCGGGAATCAGCCCCAGCATTTT	CSARRSGNQPQHF
TRBD2	TRBV6-1	few	TRBJ2-1	TGTGCCAGCACCGACACTAGCGGGAGGACCTACAATGAGCAGTTCTTC	CASTDTSGRTYNEQFF
TRBD2	TRBV20-1	many	TRBJ2-1	TGCAGTGCTAGAGATTGGTTGAGACTAGCGGGAGTCCCCTACAATGAGCAGTTCTTC	CSARDWLRLAGVPYNEQFF
TRBD2	TRBV6-1	NA	TRBJ2-7	TGTGCCAGCAGTGAATTTGGGACTAAGCAGTACTTC	CASSEFGTKQYF
NA	TRBV6-4	NA	TRBJ1-1	TGTGCCAGCTCACCCACCGCGTCCTTCGGCCTCCGGGCTTTCTTT	CASSPTASFGLRAFF
TRBD1	TRBV29-1	NA	TRBJ2-1	TGCAGCGTTCGACAGGGGGCCTACAATGAGCAGTTCTTC	CSVRQGAYNEQFF
TRBD2	TRBV20-1	NA	TRBJ2-1	TGCAGTGCTAGAGATATGACCCAGCGGGAGCCCCGAAGTTACAATGAGCAGTTCTTC	CSARDMTQREPRSYNEQFF
NA	TRBV28	many	TRBJ1-5	TGTGCCAGCAGTTTATTCTTCCCGGGACTCCCGAGCAATCAGCCCCAGCATTTT	CASSLFFPGLPSNQPQHF
NA	TRBV7-9	NA	TRBJ1-1	TGTGCCAGCAGTTTTAGCAGGCTTGAAGCTTTCTTT	CASSFSRLEAFF
NA	TRBV3-1	many	TRBJ1-2	TGTGCCAGCAGCCCAGCAGGGACAAACTATGGCTACACCTTC	CASSPAGTNYGYTF
TRBD2	TRBV28	many	TRBJ2-7	TGTGCCACCGGCGGGAGATATTACGAGCAGTACTTC	CATGGRYYEQYF
NA	TRBV12-3/TRBV12-4	many	TRBJ2-7	TGTGCCAGCTCCCTAGACCCTTACTACGAGCAGTACTTC	CASSLDPYYEQYF
TRBD1	TRBV7-7	many	TRBJ2-2	TGTGCTAGCAGGAGCGGGACAGGGGACACCGGGGAGCTGTTTTTT	CASRSGTGDTGELFF
NA	TRBV18	many	TRBJ2-5	TGTGCCAGCTCCGGCGGCGAGACCCAGTACTTC	CASSGGETQYF
TRBD2	TRBV10-2	few	TRBJ2-1	TGCGCCAGCAGCCCCGGACTAGCGGGAGGGAACAATGAGCAGTTCTTC	CASSPGLAGGNNEQFF
NA	TRBV20-1	many	TRBJ2-5	TGCAGTGCTAGAGCCCGGGACCCCCAAGAGACCCAGTACTTC	CSARARDPQETQYF
TRBD2	TRBV13	many	TRBJ2-1	TGTGCCAGCAGCTTAGATGCGGGAGCGTCCTACAATGAGCAGTTCTTC	CASSLDAGASYNEQFF
NA	TRBV7-8	few	TRBJ2-2	TGTGCCAGCAGCGATAGGGTTGCCGGGGAGCTGTTTTTT	CASSDRVAGELFF
NA	TRBV27	many	TRBJ2-5	TGTGCCAGCACCGTCACGACCGGGGGGACCCAGTACTTC	CASTVTTGGTQYF
TRBD2	TRBV20-1	NA	TRBJ2-7	TGCAGTGCTAGAGATATGGCGGGAGCGTCTACCTATCACTACGAGGAGTACTTC	CSARDMAGASTYHYEEYF
NA	TRBV11-2	many	TRBJ2-7	TGTGCCAGCAGCTTAGATAATGGAACTAGGCCATCGTTCTACGAGCAGTACTTC	CASSLDNGTRPSFYEQYF
NA	TRBV5-4	many	TRBJ2-6	TGTGCCAGCAGCTTACGGGGAGGGGCCAACGTCCTGACTTTC	CASSLRGGANVLTF
TRBD2	TRBV7-6	few	TRBJ2-6	TGTGCCAGCAGCTTAGCTTTTACTAGCGGGGTAACTGGGGCCAACGTCCTGACTTTC	CASSLAFTSGVTGANVLTF
NA	TRBV11-1	few	TRBJ2-5	TGTGCCAGCAGCTCCCCCCGGCTAGCGAGTAGACAAGAGACCCAGTACTTC	CASSSPRLASRQETQYF
NA	TRBV3-1	NA	TRBJ2-1	TGTGCCAGCAGCCCTGAAGGGGCTTTTCCGCACAATGAGCAGTTCTTC	CASSPEGAFPHNEQFF
NA	TRBV28	many	TRBJ2-5	TGTGCCAGCAGTACAGATTTCCAAGAGACCCAGTACTTC	CASSTDFQETQYF
NA	TRBV12-3/TRBV12-4	few	TRBJ2-5	TGTGCCAGCAGTTTGTCATATCGGGGGCCCCCGTACTTC	CASSLSYRGPPYF
TRBD1	TRBV7-2	many	TRBJ1-6	TGTGCCAGCAGCTTAGACAGGGGAGATTCACCCCACCACTTT	CASSLDRGDSPHHF
TRBD1	TRBV28	many	TRBJ2-7	TGTGCCAGCAGTTCGGCCGACAGGGTCTCCTACGAGCAGTACTTC	CASSSADRVSYEQYF